This is a list of T cell receptor beta chains from one sample in a study of monozygotic twins with inflammatory bowel disease. Following a re-call of the 5' RACE reads, TCRdb has one entry per CDR3 protein and lacks DNA. The repertoire table contains a few hundred thousand distinct CDR3 sequences. The material sequenced was blood. These receptors all stem from a human donor with ulcerative colitis or Crohn's disease, or a healthy co-twin of an affected twin (not recorded which). Each CDR3 is given with its conserved first and last residue. Fields, in order: V gene, J gene, CDR3 protein.

TRBV29-1	TRBJ2-2	CSVDQMNTGELFF
TRBV20-1	TRBJ2-6	CSASPDYSGANVLTF
TRBV27	TRBJ2-1	CASSLLGGKRYNEQFF
TRBV4-2	TRBJ1-1	CASSHQGFTGGEAFF
TRBV6-1	TRBJ1-6	CASSRDSNNSPLHF
TRBV7-9	TRBJ2-3	CASTRRQGPRMDTQYF
TRBV2	TRBJ1-5	CASGQAQVHQPQHF
TRBV4-3	TRBJ1-4	CASSQDWALNEKLFF
TRBV4-2	TRBJ2-3	CASSQSARGGTDTQYF
TRBV19	TRBJ2-1	CASSIGTGVYNEQFF
TRBV12-3/TRBV12-4	TRBJ1-2	CASSQGTHYGYTF
TRBV25-1	TRBJ1-3	CASSEWDGGNTIYF
TRBV15	TRBJ2-3	CATRLWGFGDTQYF
TRBV20-1	TRBJ2-7	CSPRGDSSSYEQYF
TRBV7-2	TRBJ1-2	CASSPKGTGTYGYTF
TRBV29-1	TRBJ2-7	CSVRGEGSGEQYF
TRBV15	TRBJ1-3	CATSRDGTGAHTIYF
TRBV19	TRBJ2-3	CASSIAGADSTDTQYF
TRBV18	TRBJ1-1	CASSPTTVSARGTEAFF
TRBV20-1	TRBJ2-3	CSARDTMESDTQYF
TRBV29-1	TRBJ1-4	CSVLPDSYEKLFF
TRBV12-3/TRBV12-4	TRBJ2-3	CASSFAAGAPSTDTQYF
TRBV18	TRBJ2-7	CASSPGTGAEGEQYF
TRBV7-2	TRBJ1-6	CASSVQKYNSPLHF
TRBV10-3	TRBJ1-1	CATDGTGEAFF